This T cell receptor (beta chain) was found in a study of early T cells in non-severe SARS-CoV-2 infection. CDR3 length: 12 amino acids. V dropped 6 bases and J dropped 4 bases, with 12 bases sitting between them. Germline loops: CDR1 SQVTM, CDR2 ANQGSEA. This clonotype has a handful of counts. TCRdb reanalysed the 5' RACE reads using MiXCR and keeps one entry per CDR3 protein. The sample yields approximately 97,000 distinct CDR3 sequences, under 15% seen once. This chain connects TRBV29-1 to TRBJ2-5, with a possible D match to TRBD1 (7 bases). The clonotype comes from an adult who was a healthcare worker with PCR-confirmed SARS-CoV-2 infection or an uninfected control (not recorded which). Sequencing input: whole blood. CDR3 sequence reads: CSVGGDRETQYF. The CDR3 DNA sequence: TGCAGCGTCGGAGGGGACAGAGAGACCCAGTACTTC.